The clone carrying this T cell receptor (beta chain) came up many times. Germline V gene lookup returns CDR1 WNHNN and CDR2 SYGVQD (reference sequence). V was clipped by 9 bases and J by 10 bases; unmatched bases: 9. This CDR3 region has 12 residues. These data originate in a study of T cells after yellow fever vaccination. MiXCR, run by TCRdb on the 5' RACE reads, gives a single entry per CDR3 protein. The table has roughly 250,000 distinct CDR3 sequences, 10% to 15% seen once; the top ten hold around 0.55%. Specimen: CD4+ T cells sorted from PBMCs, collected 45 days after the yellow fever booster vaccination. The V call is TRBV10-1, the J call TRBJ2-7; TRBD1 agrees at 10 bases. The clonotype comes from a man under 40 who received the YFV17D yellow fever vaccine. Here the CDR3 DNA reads TGCGCCAGTGCCTCCGGGACAGGGGCCCAGTACTTC. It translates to CASASGTGAQYF.